The next 24 T cell receptor beta chains were all read from a single sample in a study of a mutant IDH1 vaccine in newly diagnosed glioma. Time point of the sample: week 47, end of study. Mutant IDH1 20-mer peptide, at 300 ug, made up each vaccine dose, with topical imiquimod. No antigen has been assigned to these receptors. Only in-frame clones appear in the TCRdb table, and some are missing; sequencing was by immunoSEQ multiplex PCR. The data contain over 80,000 clones, around four fifths of them singletons. The sample in question was PBMCs, obtained from a glioma patient whose treatment included an IDH1 peptide vaccine. Source of these receptors: a man between 35 and 55 years old with glioma.

V and J are TRBV7-2 and TRBJ1-5; no clear D. The CDR3 has 13 residues. V lost 1 base to trimming and J lost 6 bases, with 7 bases between them. Germline lookup yields CDR1 SGHTA and CDR2 FQGNSA. The CDR3 protein is CASSLDAGQPQHF. The CDR3 coding sequence is TGTGCCAGCAGCTTAGATGCGGGTCAGCCCCAGCATTTT.

J is TRBJ2-5 and V is TRBV2, with 7 positions matching TRBD1. From germline, CDR1 is SNHLY and CDR2 FYNNEI. The CDR3 is made up of 13 amino acids. V shed 6 bases, J shed 5 bases, and the junction held 6 bases outside the gene matches. The CDR3 DNA follows: TGTGCCAGCAGGACAGGGACATTGGAGACCCAGTACTTC. Its translation is CASRTGTLETQYF.

In this sample, this clone turned up a few times. The V call is TRBV7-2, the J call TRBJ2-1; 10 nucleotides align to TRBD2. The CDR3 contains 20 residues. CDR1 is SGHTA and CDR2 is FQGNSA in the germline V gene. Trimming at V came to 0 bases and at J to 5 bases, leaving 16 bases not matched to a gene. CDR3 amino acids: CASSLAYRGSTSGVNNEQFF. The CDR3 DNA reads as TGTGCCAGCAGCTTAGCGTATAGAGGATCAACTAGCGGGGTGAACAATGAGCAGTTCTTC.

This sequence joins TRBV5-1 and TRBJ2-7; 9 nucleotides agree with TRBD1. Losses at the gene ends were 2 bases for V and 0 bases for J; bases not matched to a gene: 3. Germline CDR1 reads SGHRS; CDR2 reads YFSETQ. The CDR3 is 15 amino acids. In DNA, the CDR3 is TGCGCCAGCAGCTTCGACAGGGGGGGCTCCTACGAGCAGTACTTC. It encodes CASSFDRGGSYEQYF.

This chain joins TRBV11-2 and TRBJ2-7; TRBD2 aligns across 12 bases. J gave up 0 bases and V 3 bases, and 6 bases lay outside the gene matches. This CDR3 comprises 17 residues. Germline CDR1 SGHAT, CDR2 FQNNGV. The CDR3 sequence is CASSFPRTSGTSYEQYF. CDR3 DNA: TGTGCCAGCAGCTTTCCCCGGACTAGCGGGACCTCCTACGAGCAGTACTTC.

The chain is built from TRBV5-1 and TRBJ2-5, with 11 bases fitting TRBD1. Germline CDR1 reads SGHRS; CDR2 reads YFSETQ. With V trimmed by 4 bases and J by 3 bases, 8 bases remained unmatched. The CDR3 loop spans 16 amino acids. CDR3 protein: CASSGTGGSVKETQYF. The CDR3 region has the DNA TGCGCCAGCAGCGGGACAGGGGGGTCGGTAAAAGAGACCCAGTACTTC.

V gene TRBV7-3 combines with J gene TRBJ2-2, with no clear D. The ends were cut back, 5 bases at V and 7 bases at J, with 14 bases in the middle. This CDR3 region has 14 residues. Germline CDR1 is SGHTA and CDR2 is FQGTGA. The DNA for the CDR3 is TGTGCCAGCAGCACTGCTGTGGTTGGCGGGGAGCTGTTTTTT. This gives the protein CASSTAVVGGELFF.

This chain joins TRBV5-4 and TRBJ1-2, with TRBD1 matching 9 bases. From germline, CDR1 is SGHNT and CDR2 YYREEE (reference sequence). CDR3 length: 15 residues. V gave up 4 bases and J gave up 5 bases; unmatched junction bases: 9. CDR3 sequence (DNA): TGTGCCAGCAGCATAACAGGGGGCGCGGGGTATGGCTACACCTTC. It specifies CASSITGGAGYGYTF.

Points on this clone: The sample contains more than one DNA sequence encoding this CDR3. The V gene is TRBV28, the J gene TRBJ1-1; D is unresolved. The V gene's germline CDR1 is MDHEN and CDR2 SYDVKM. This CDR3 region has 12 residues. V lost 6 bases and J 5 bases, leaving 10 bases between the germline ends. This CDR3 reads CASRGGGTEAFF. The CDR3 nucleotides read TGTGCCAGCAGAGGAGGTGGGACTGAAGCTTTCTTT.

The V gene is TRBV4-3, the J gene TRBJ2-2; D gene unclear. Germline lookup yields CDR1 LGHNA and CDR2 YSLEER. Trimming removed 0 bases at V and 1 base at J, with 6 bases between. The CDR3 is 15 residues long. CDR3 sequence (DNA): TGCGCCAGCAGCCAAGAAACACAGAACACCGGGGAGCTGTTTTTT. Residues: CASSQETQNTGELFF.

V is TRBV15 and J is TRBJ1-2; 10 bases are a match to TRBD1. Germline CDR1 LNHNV, CDR2 YYDKDF (reference sequence). With 1 base clipped from V and 7 bases from J, the junction kept 6 bases outside the gene matches. The CDR3 loop spans 15 amino acids. The CDR3 is CATSRGPGTGVGYTF. CDR3 in DNA: TGTGCCACCAGCAGAGGTCCGGGGACAGGGGTTGGCTACACCTTC.

This clone occurred a few times. The genes are TRBV11-2 and TRBJ2-7; TRBD1 matches at 7 bases. The germline V gene encodes CDR1 SGHAT and CDR2 FQNNGV. Trimming cost V 4 bases and J 2 bases; bases outside gene matches: 8. The CDR3 extends over 15 amino acids. CDR3 amino acids: CASSSYRGQAYEQYF. The DNA of the CDR3 is TGTGCCAGCAGCTCCTACAGGGGTCAGGCCTACGAGCAGTACTTC.

The V and J genes are TRBV6-5 and TRBJ1-1; D perhaps matches TRBD1 (5 bases). Germline CDR1 is MNHEY and CDR2 is SVGAGI. This CDR3 has 13 amino acids. V was pared by 6 bases and J by 5 bases, with 13 bases between. The CDR3 DNA reads TGTGCCAGCAGACCCTACCGGGGGACTGAAGCTTTCTTT. The encoded protein is CASRPYRGTEAFF.

This chain links TRBV6-1 with TRBJ2-7; D gene uncertain. Between the trimmed V and J ends, which lost 4 bases and 0 bases, there was a span of 7 bases. The CDR3 consists of 13 residues. In germline, CDR1 is MNHNS, CDR2 SASEGT. CDR3 loop: CASSVEISYEQYF. CDR3 in DNA: TGTGCCAGCAGTGTAGAGATCTCCTACGAGCAGTACTTC.

This clone was observed at least ten times. The rearrangement uses TRBV7-9 and TRBJ2-7; 7 positions agree with TRBD2. CDR1 and CDR2 (germline): SEHNR, FQNEAQ (reference sequence). CDR3 length equals 14 residues. Unmatched junction bases numbered 8, after V lost 5 bases and J lost 4 bases. The CDR3 coding sequence is TGTGCCAGCAGCCCCAGGGACGGGGGGTACGAGCAGTACTTC. Residues: CASSPRDGGYEQYF.

The chain couples TRBV6-4 to TRBJ2-1; no definite D call. Trimming cost V 3 bases and J 7 bases, with 10 bases left between them. The CDR3 contains 13 residues. Germline V gene lookup returns CDR1 MRHNA and CDR2 SNTAGT. This CDR3 reads CASSESSWNEQFF. CDR3 bases: TGTGCCAGCAGTGAATCCTCTTGGAATGAGCAGTTCTTC.

This clone was seen more than once but under ten times. CDR3 sequence reads: CASSVRRMGNSPLHF. CDR3 nucleotide sequence: TGTGCCAGTAGCGTGAGGAGAATGGGGAATTCACCCCTCCACTTT. V gene TRBV19 combines with J gene TRBJ1-6; D uncertain. Germline V gives CDR1 LNHDA, CDR2 SQIVND (reference sequence). CDR3 length: 15 amino acids. With 6 bases removed from V and 7 bases from J, the gap between germline ends came to 16 bases.

The chain is built from TRBV7-2 and TRBJ2-7; 7 bases match TRBD2. This CDR3 is 14 amino acids long. With 0 bases clipped from V and 2 bases from J, the junction kept 1 base outside the gene matches. Looked up from germline, CDR1 is SGHTA and CDR2 is FQGNSA. In DNA form, the CDR3 reads TGTGCCAGCAGCTTAGCGGGAGGGCCCTACGAGCAGTACTTC. Translating gives CASSLAGGPYEQYF.

This rearrangement joins TRBV5-5 to TRBJ1-1; tentatively, D is TRBD1 (6 bases). Germline CDR1 and CDR2: SGHKS and YYEKEE (reference sequence). Trimming shortened V by 3 bases and J by 1 base, and 13 bases separated the two germline ends. The CDR3 runs 15 residues. CDR3 in amino acids: CASSSGGQTNTEAFF. The CDR3 DNA follows: TGTGCCAGCAGCTCAGGAGGACAGACGAACACTGAAGCTTTCTTT.

The gene calls are TRBV5-1 and TRBJ1-5; D perhaps matches TRBD1 (5 bases). V was trimmed by 4 bases and J by 3 bases, leaving 11 bases between them. This CDR3 spans 14 amino acids. Germline V gene lookup returns CDR1 SGHRS and CDR2 YFSETQ. The CDR3 loop reads CASSPDSYNQPQHF. The CDR3 DNA reads TGCGCCAGCAGCCCCGACAGTTACAATCAGCCCCAGCATTTT. Using reference TRBV5-1 and TRBJ1-5 for the parts outside the CDR3, the full variable domain is KAGVTQTPRYLIKTRGQQVTLSCSPISGHRSVSWYQQTPGQGLQFLFEYFSETQRNKGNFPGRFSGRQFSNSRSEMNVSTLELGDSALYLCASSPDSYNQPQHFGDGTRLSIL.

In DNA form, the CDR3 reads TGTGCCAGCAGCCCAGTGTTCGCGCAGGGCCAAGAGACCCAGTACTTC. It encodes CASSPVFAQGQETQYF. This sequence joins TRBV5-5 and TRBJ2-5, with D possibly matching TRBD1 (5 bases). V was shortened by 4 bases and J by 1 base, with 17 bases between the two germline ends. Germline CDR1 SGHKS, CDR2 YYEKEE (reference sequence). The length of the CDR3 is 16 residues.

This sequence joins TRBV10-1 and TRBJ2-3, with 10 positions matching TRBD1. In germline, CDR1 is WNHNN, CDR2 SYGVQD (reference sequence). The CDR3 has 14 residues. Trimming took 1 base from V and 8 from J; bases not matched to a gene: 3. The CDR3 is CASSEWGQGPTQYF. Written as DNA, the CDR3 is TGCGCCAGCAGTGAGTGGGGACAGGGGCCTACGCAGTATTTT.

This clone was found a few times. The genes are TRBV25-1 and TRBJ1-5; D is possibly TRBD1 (6 bases). V dropped 7 bases and J dropped 6 bases, with 16 bases sitting between them. This CDR3 region has 14 residues. The germline V gene encodes CDR1 MGHDK and CDR2 SYGVNS. CDR3: CASISKGGRQPQHF. CDR3 bases: TGTGCCAGCATCTCCAAGGGGGGCCGTCAGCCCCAGCATTTT.

This chain connects TRBV5-6 to TRBJ2-5; D could derive from TRBD1 or TRBD2 (6 bases each). The germline V gene encodes CDR1 SGHDT and CDR2 YYEEEE. This CDR3 comprises 14 residues. Trimming cost V 3 bases and J 7 bases, with 16 bases left between them. The CDR3 is CASSYEGEDRTQYF. The CDR3 coding sequence is TGTGCCAGCAGCTACGAGGGGGAGGACAGGACCCAGTACTTC.